This TCR beta chain is from a study of radiotherapy plus CTLA-4 blockade in lung cancer. Overall study context: Objective responses emerged in roughly a sixth of patients, and around 30% attained disease control.

CDR1 is LNHDA, CDR2 SQIVND, per germline (reference sequence). The CDR3 length is 12 residues. With 5 bases removed from V and 14 bases from J, the gap between germline ends came to 17 bases. Method: immunoSEQ multiplex PCR; TCRdb's copy keeps in-frame clones and lacks some. The sample contains 100,000 or so clones, about 83% of which appear only once. Lung cancer patients with chemo-refractory metastatic non-small-cell disease were given focal radiation plus CTLA-4 blockade with ipilimumab. The chain uses TRBV19 and TRBJ2-3; either TRBD1 or TRBD2 may fit D (5 bases each). The receptor was isolated from a human donor with non-small cell lung cancer that progressed on radiotherapy plus ipilimumab. Sequencing used peripheral blood, obtained from a patient treated with radiotherapy plus ipilimumab. DNA for the CDR3: TGTGCCAGTAGTCTCCCGAGGGGATCGCCGTATTTT. Its protein product is CASSLPRGSPYF.